A selection of T cell receptor beta chains follows, all from one sample in a study of immune characterization of retroperitoneal liposarcoma. Each CDR3 protein is one row after TCRdb ran MiXCR on the PCR reads. This sample has about 10,000 distinct CDR3 sequences, with roughly 29% found just once. The sequenced material came from tumor tissue. These receptors came from a female donor with retroperitoneal liposarcoma. The CDR3 runs from the conserved cysteine through the conserved F or W. Fields, in order: D gene, J gene, clone size, V gene, CDR3 DNA, CDR3 protein. The D gene is left open where the match is weak. Some rows mark clone size as missing; the rest say once, few, many or name a class of expanded clone.

D gene: -; J gene: TRBJ1-2; clone size: few; V gene: TRBV6-1; CDR3 DNA: TGTGCCAGCGGAGGACCAATGGATCCCTCCAACTATGGCTACACCTTC; CDR3 protein: CASGGPMDPSNYGYTF
D gene: TRBD1; J gene: TRBJ1-2; clone size: -; V gene: TRBV7-2; CDR3 DNA: TGTGCCAGCAGTAAAGACAGGGTCAACTATGGCTACACCTTC; CDR3 protein: CASSKDRVNYGYTF
D gene: -; J gene: TRBJ2-1; clone size: many; V gene: TRBV7-3; CDR3 DNA: TGTGCCAGCAGCTGGTTAGGTCAACAGGGAGAGACCCAGTTCTTC; CDR3 protein: CASSWLGQQGETQFF
D gene: TRBD2; J gene: TRBJ2-7; clone size: -; V gene: TRBV7-2; CDR3 DNA: TGTGCCAGCAGTCTAGCGGGAGCCCCCTACGAGCAGTACTTC; CDR3 protein: CASSLAGAPYEQYF
D gene: TRBD2; J gene: TRBJ2-1; clone size: medium-sized; V gene: TRBV27; CDR3 DNA: TGTGCCAGCACCCAAACTGGACTAGCGGGGAAAAGTTACGAGCAGTTCTTC; CDR3 protein: CASTQTGLAGKSYEQFF
D gene: TRBD1; J gene: TRBJ2-2; clone size: few; V gene: TRBV7-6; CDR3 DNA: TGTGCCAGCAGCGCCCGACAGGGGATGGCCGGGGAGCTGTTTTTT; CDR3 protein: CASSARQGMAGELFF
D gene: TRBD2; J gene: TRBJ2-1; clone size: few; V gene: TRBV6-1; CDR3 DNA: TGTGCCAGCAGTGAACGGGAGGCCGAGACCCAGTTCTTC; CDR3 protein: CASSEREAETQFF
D gene: TRBD1; J gene: TRBJ2-7; clone size: -; V gene: TRBV12-3/TRBV12-4; CDR3 DNA: TGTGCCAGCACCACCGGGACAGGTTCCTACGAGCAGTACTTC; CDR3 protein: CASTTGTGSYEQYF
D gene: TRBD1; J gene: TRBJ2-3; clone size: -; V gene: TRBV6-1; CDR3 DNA: TGTGCCAGCAGTGCGGGACAGGGAAACACAGATACGCAGTATTTT; CDR3 protein: CASSAGQGNTDTQYF
D gene: TRBD2; J gene: TRBJ2-5; clone size: few; V gene: TRBV7-2; CDR3 DNA: TGTGCCAGCAGTTCGGCCGGCGGGGGGCATCAAGAGACCCAGTACTTC; CDR3 protein: CASSSAGGGHQETQYF
D gene: -; J gene: TRBJ2-3; clone size: large; V gene: TRBV6-1; CDR3 DNA: TGTGCCAGCAGCCTTAGACGGACGGAGCAAGATACGCAGTATTTT; CDR3 protein: CASSLRRTEQDTQYF
D gene: -; J gene: TRBJ2-1; clone size: -; V gene: TRBV12-3/TRBV12-4; CDR3 DNA: TGTGCCAGCAGTCCCCGACAGTCCTACAATGAGCAGTTCTTC; CDR3 protein: CASSPRQSYNEQFF
D gene: TRBD2; J gene: TRBJ2-1; clone size: medium-sized; V gene: TRBV7-3; CDR3 DNA: TGTGCCAGCAGCGAAGGGACTAGCGTAGACAATGAGCAGTTCTTC; CDR3 protein: CASSEGTSVDNEQFF
D gene: -; J gene: TRBJ2-1; clone size: few; V gene: TRBV4-1; CDR3 DNA: TGCGCCAGCAGCCAAGATGCACCCGCATACAATGAGCAGTTCTTC; CDR3 protein: CASSQDAPAYNEQFF
D gene: TRBD2; J gene: TRBJ2-1; clone size: few; V gene: TRBV12-3/TRBV12-4; CDR3 DNA: TGTGCCAGCAGTTTCCGGCTAGCGGGAGGGAGCTCCTACAATGAGCAGTTCTTC; CDR3 protein: CASSFRLAGGSSYNEQFF
D gene: -; J gene: TRBJ2-4; clone size: few; V gene: TRBV6-1; CDR3 DNA: TGTGCCAGCGGGCCTAGCGCCAAGCAGTACTTC; CDR3 protein: CASGPSAKQYF
D gene: -; J gene: TRBJ2-1; clone size: medium-sized; V gene: TRBV7-2; CDR3 DNA: TGTGCCAGCAGCTTGGACAACTACAATGAGCAGTTCTTC; CDR3 protein: CASSLDNYNEQFF
D gene: TRBD1; J gene: TRBJ1-3; clone size: -; V gene: TRBV7-2; CDR3 DNA: TGTGCCAGCAGCTTACTACAGGGGGCAGCTGGAAACACCATATATTTT; CDR3 protein: CASSLLQGAAGNTIYF
D gene: -; J gene: TRBJ2-4; clone size: -; V gene: TRBV7-2; CDR3 DNA: TGTGCCAGCAGCTTAGCCAGCTCAAGCTCCTACAATGAGCAGTACTTC; CDR3 protein: CASSLASSSSYNEQYF
D gene: -; J gene: TRBJ1-6; clone size: medium-sized; V gene: TRBV7-2; CDR3 DNA: TGTGCCAGCAGCTTAGGCAGGAATTCACCCCTCCACTTT; CDR3 protein: CASSLGRNSPLHF
D gene: -; J gene: TRBJ2-1; clone size: many; V gene: TRBV6-1; CDR3 DNA: TGTGCCAGCAGTGAAAACAGAGCCTACGAGCAGTTCTTC; CDR3 protein: CASSENRAYEQFF
D gene: TRBD1; J gene: TRBJ2-1; clone size: -; V gene: TRBV4-1; CDR3 DNA: TGCGCCAGCAGCCAAGAAAGAGGGACAGGGAACAATGAGCAGTTCTTC; CDR3 protein: CASSQERGTGNNEQFF
D gene: -; J gene: TRBJ2-1; clone size: -; V gene: TRBV6-6; CDR3 DNA: TGTGCCAGCAGACCTAAAGGACTCACATACAATGAGCAGTTCTTC; CDR3 protein: CASRPKGLTYNEQFF
D gene: -; J gene: TRBJ1-6; clone size: few; V gene: TRBV6-6; CDR3 DNA: TGTGCCAGCAGTTACGGGAATAATTCACCCCTCCACTTT; CDR3 protein: CASSYGNNSPLHF
D gene: TRBD2; J gene: TRBJ2-7; clone size: -; V gene: TRBV5-1; CDR3 DNA: TGCGCCAGCAGCGCGTTAAGGACTAGCGAATCTGACGAGCAGTACTTC; CDR3 protein: CASSALRTSESDEQYF
D gene: TRBD2; J gene: TRBJ2-5; clone size: once; V gene: TRBV27; CDR3 DNA: TGTGCCAGCAGTGGTGGGAGGGCCGACGAGACCCAGTACTTC; CDR3 protein: CASSGGRADETQYF
D gene: -; J gene: TRBJ2-2; clone size: medium-sized; V gene: TRBV11-2; CDR3 DNA: TGTGCCAGCAGCCTGTTGGGGATGCGGGAGCTGTTTTTT; CDR3 protein: CASSLLGMRELFF
D gene: TRBD2; J gene: TRBJ2-1; clone size: medium-sized; V gene: TRBV7-2; CDR3 DNA: TGTGCCAGCAGCTTAGGTGGTAGCGGGTCTCAAGAGACCCAGTTCTTC; CDR3 protein: CASSLGGSGSQETQFF
D gene: TRBD2; J gene: TRBJ2-3; clone size: -; V gene: TRBV4-2; CDR3 DNA: TGTGCCAGCAGCCAAGATCGGTGGGCTAGCGGAGTTCGCACAGATACGCAGTATTTT; CDR3 protein: CASSQDRWASGVRTDTQYF
D gene: TRBD2; J gene: TRBJ2-3; clone size: many; V gene: TRBV6-1; CDR3 DNA: TGTGCCAGCAGGGCCAGACTAGCGGGGGCGCGAGCAGATACGCAGTATTTT; CDR3 protein: CASRARLAGARADTQYF
D gene: TRBD2; J gene: TRBJ2-7; clone size: -; V gene: TRBV12-3/TRBV12-4; CDR3 DNA: TGTGCCAGCAGTTTCCGGCTAGCGGGAGGGAGCTCCTACAATGAGCAGTACTTC; CDR3 protein: CASSFRLAGGSSYNEQYF
D gene: -; J gene: TRBJ2-5; clone size: medium-sized; V gene: TRBV7-8; CDR3 DNA: TGTGCCAGCAGCTTAGTGGTAGGGGGGGGTCAAGAGACCCAGTACTTC; CDR3 protein: CASSLVVGGGQETQYF
D gene: TRBD2; J gene: TRBJ2-2; clone size: medium-sized; V gene: TRBV12-3/TRBV12-4; CDR3 DNA: TGTGCCAGCAGCCGCCTAGCGGGAGGGACCGGGGAGCTGTTTTTT; CDR3 protein: CASSRLAGGTGELFF
D gene: -; J gene: TRBJ2-7; clone size: medium-sized; V gene: TRBV7-2; CDR3 DNA: TGTGCCAGCAGCTTAGTTGTGTGGGAGGCAGGTTCCTACAATGAGCAGTACTTC; CDR3 protein: CASSLVVWEAGSYNEQYF
D gene: TRBD1; J gene: TRBJ2-7; clone size: few; V gene: TRBV6-6; CDR3 DNA: TGTGCCAGCACTCTCTCCGGGACAGCCGAGCAGTACTTC; CDR3 protein: CASTLSGTAEQYF
D gene: -; J gene: TRBJ2-5; clone size: few; V gene: TRBV24-1; CDR3 DNA: TGTGCCACCAGTGATTTTGCCAGGAAGGATGAGCAGTACTTC; CDR3 protein: CATSDFARKDEQYF
D gene: TRBD1; J gene: TRBJ2-3; clone size: many; V gene: TRBV7-8; CDR3 DNA: TGTGCCAGCAGCATAACCACTATCGACAGGGCTGCCACAGATACGCAGTATTTT; CDR3 protein: CASSITTIDRAATDTQYF
D gene: -; J gene: TRBJ2-1; clone size: many; V gene: TRBV6-6; CDR3 DNA: TGTGCCAGCAGTTACTCGGGGGAGCAGTTCTTC; CDR3 protein: CASSYSGEQFF
D gene: TRBD1; J gene: TRBJ2-1; clone size: -; V gene: TRBV12-3/TRBV12-4; CDR3 DNA: TGTGCCAGGAGTTCAACAGGGGTCTCCCAATACAATGAGCAGTTCTTC; CDR3 protein: CARSSTGVSQYNEQFF
D gene: TRBD1; J gene: TRBJ2-6; clone size: many; V gene: TRBV12-5; CDR3 DNA: TGTGCTAGTGGTTCGCCTAGTCGGGACAGACCGAACTCTGGGGCCAACGTCCTGACTTTC; CDR3 protein: CASGSPSRDRPNSGANVLTF